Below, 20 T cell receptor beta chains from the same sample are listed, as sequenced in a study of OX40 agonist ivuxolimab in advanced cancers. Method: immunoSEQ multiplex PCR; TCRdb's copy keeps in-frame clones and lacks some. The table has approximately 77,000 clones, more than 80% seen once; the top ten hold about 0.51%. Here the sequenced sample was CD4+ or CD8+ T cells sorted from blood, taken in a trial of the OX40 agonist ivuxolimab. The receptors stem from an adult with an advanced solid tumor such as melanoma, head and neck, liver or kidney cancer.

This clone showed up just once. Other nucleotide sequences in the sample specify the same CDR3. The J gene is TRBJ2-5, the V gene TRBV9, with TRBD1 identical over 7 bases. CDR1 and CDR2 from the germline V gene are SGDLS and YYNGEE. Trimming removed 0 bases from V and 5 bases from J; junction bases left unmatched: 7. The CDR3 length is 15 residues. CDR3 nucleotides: TGTGCCAGCAGCGTAGGAGACAGGGATGTCGAGACCCAGTACTTC. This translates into CASSVGDRDVETQYF.

The CDR3 loop reads CASSQDWGGVTYNEQFF. The CDR3 coding sequence is TGCGCCAGCAGCCAAGATTGGGGCGGGGTAACCTACAATGAGCAGTTCTTC. The rearrangement uses TRBV4-3 and TRBJ2-1; tentative D call: TRBD2 (6 bases). The CDR3 loop spans 17 amino acids. CDR1 is LGHNA, CDR2 YSLEER, per germline. V was cut by 0 bases and J by 2 bases, with 14 bases left in between.

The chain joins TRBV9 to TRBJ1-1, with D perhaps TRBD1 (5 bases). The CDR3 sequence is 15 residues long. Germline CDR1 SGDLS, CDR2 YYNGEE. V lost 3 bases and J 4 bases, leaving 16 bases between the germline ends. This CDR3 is CASSALFEQGTEAFF. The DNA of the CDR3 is TGTGCCAGCAGCGCCCTCTTTGAGCAGGGCACTGAAGCTTTCTTT.

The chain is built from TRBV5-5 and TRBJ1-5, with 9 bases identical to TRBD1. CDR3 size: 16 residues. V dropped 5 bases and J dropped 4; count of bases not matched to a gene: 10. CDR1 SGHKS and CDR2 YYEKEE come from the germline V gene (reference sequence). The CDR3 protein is CASSKAGTGLNQPQHF. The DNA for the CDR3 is TGTGCCAGCAGTAAAGCCGGGACAGGGCTTAATCAGCCCCAGCATTTT.

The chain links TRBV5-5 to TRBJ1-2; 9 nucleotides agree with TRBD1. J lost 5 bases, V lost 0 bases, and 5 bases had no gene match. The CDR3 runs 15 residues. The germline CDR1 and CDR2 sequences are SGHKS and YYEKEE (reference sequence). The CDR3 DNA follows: TGTGCCAGCAGCTTGGAGGGACAGGGCGTTTATGGCTACACCTTC. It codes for CASSLEGQGVYGYTF.

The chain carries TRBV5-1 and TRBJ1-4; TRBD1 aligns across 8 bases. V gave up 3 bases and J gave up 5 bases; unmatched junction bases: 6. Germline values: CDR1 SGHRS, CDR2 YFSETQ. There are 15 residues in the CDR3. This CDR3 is CASSSTGGLNEKLFF. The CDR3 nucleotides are TGCGCCAGCAGCTCCACAGGGGGTCTGAATGAAAAACTGTTTTTT.

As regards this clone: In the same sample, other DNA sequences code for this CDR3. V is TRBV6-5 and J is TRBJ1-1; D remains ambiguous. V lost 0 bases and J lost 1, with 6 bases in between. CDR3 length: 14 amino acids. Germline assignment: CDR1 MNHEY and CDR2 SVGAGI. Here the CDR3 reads CASSYSKGNTEAFF. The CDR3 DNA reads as TGTGCCAGCAGTTACTCGAAGGGGAACACTGAAGCTTTCTTT.

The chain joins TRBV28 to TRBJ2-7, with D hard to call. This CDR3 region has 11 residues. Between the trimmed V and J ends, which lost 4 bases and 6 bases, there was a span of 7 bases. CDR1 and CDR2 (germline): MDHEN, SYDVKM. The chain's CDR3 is CASSWAGEQYF. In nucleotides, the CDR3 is TGTGCCAGCAGTTGGGCCGGCGAGCAGTACTTC.

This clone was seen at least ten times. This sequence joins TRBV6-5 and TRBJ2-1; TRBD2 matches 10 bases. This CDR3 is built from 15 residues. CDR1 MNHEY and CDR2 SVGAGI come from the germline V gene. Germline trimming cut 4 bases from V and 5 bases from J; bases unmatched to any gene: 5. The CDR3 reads CASSFGGLANNEQFF. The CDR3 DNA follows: TGTGCCAGCAGTTTTGGGGGACTAGCGAACAATGAGCAGTTCTTC.

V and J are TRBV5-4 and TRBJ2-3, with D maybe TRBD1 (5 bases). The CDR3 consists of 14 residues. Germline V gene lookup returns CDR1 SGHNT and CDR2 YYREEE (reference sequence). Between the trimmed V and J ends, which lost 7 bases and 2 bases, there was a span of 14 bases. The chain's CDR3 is CASGLGQLTDTQYF. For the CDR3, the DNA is TGTGCCAGCGGATTGGGGCAGCTCACAGATACGCAGTATTTT. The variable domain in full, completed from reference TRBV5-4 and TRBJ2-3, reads ETGVTQSPTHLIKTRGQQVTLRCSSQSGHNTVSWYQQALGQGPQFIFQYYREEENGRGNFPPRFSGLQFPNYSSELNVNALELDDSALYLCASGLGQLTDTQYFGPGTRLTVL.

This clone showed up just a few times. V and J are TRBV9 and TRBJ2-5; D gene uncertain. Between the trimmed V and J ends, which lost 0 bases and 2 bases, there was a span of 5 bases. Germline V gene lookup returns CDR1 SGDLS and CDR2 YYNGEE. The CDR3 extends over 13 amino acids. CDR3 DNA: TGTGCCAGCAGCGTAGGGGGACAAGAGACCCAGTACTTC. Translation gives CASSVGGQETQYF.

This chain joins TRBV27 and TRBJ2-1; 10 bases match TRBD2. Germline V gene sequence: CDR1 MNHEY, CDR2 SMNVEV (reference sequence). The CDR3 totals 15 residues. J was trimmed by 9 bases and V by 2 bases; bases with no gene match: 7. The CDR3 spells CASSLGGTSVSEQFF. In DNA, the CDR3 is TGTGCCAGCAGTTTAGGGGGGACTAGCGTGAGTGAGCAGTTCTTC.

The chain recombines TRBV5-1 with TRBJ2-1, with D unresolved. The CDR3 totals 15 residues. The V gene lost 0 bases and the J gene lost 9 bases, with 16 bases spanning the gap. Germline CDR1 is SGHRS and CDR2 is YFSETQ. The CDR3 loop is CASSLALDVSGEQFF. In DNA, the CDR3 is TGCGCCAGCAGCTTGGCTCTTGACGTCTCGGGTGAGCAGTTCTTC.

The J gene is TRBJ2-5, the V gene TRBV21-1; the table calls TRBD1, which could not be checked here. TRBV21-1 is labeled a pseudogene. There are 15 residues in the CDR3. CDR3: CASSYPGTGGETQYF. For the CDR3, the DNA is TGTGCCAGCAGCTATCCCGGGACAGGGGGAGAGACCCAGTACTTC.

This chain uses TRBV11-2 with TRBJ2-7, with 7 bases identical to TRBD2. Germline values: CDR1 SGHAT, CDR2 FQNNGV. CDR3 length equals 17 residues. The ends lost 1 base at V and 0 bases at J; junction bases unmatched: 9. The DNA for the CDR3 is TGTGCCAGCAGCTTAGTTATAGGCCGGGGGGACTCCTACGAGCAGTACTTC. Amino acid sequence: CASSLVIGRGDSYEQYF.

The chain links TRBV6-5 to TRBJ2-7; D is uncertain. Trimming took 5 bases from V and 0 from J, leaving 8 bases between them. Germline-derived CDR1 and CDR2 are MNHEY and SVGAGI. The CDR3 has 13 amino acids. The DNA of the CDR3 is TGTGCCAGCAGTGAACACAGCTCCTACGAGCAGTACTTC. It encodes CASSEHSSYEQYF.

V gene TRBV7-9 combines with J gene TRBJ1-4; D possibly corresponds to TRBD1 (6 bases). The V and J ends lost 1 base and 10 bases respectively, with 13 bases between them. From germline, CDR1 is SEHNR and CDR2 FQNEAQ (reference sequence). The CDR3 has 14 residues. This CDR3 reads CASSLEQGTGKLFF. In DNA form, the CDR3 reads TGTGCCAGCAGCTTAGAACAGGGAACAGGAAAACTGTTTTTT. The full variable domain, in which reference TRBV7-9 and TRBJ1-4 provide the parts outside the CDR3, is DTGVSQNPRHKITKRGQNVTFRCDPISEHNRLYWYRQTLGQGPEFLTYFQNEAQLEKSRLLSDRFSAERPKGSFSTLEIQRTEQGDSAMYLCASSLEQGTGKLFFGSGTQLSVL.

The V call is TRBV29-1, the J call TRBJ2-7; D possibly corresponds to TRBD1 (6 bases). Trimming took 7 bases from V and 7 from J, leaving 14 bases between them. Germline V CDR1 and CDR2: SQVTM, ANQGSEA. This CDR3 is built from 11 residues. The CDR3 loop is CSAPKGGEQYF. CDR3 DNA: TGCAGCGCACCAAAAGGGGGAGAGCAGTACTTC.

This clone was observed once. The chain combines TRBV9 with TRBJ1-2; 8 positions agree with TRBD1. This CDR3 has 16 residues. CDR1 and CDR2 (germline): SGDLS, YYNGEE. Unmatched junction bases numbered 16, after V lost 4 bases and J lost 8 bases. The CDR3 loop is CASSPRTGFSPAGYTF. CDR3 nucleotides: TGTGCCAGCAGCCCACGGACAGGGTTTTCCCCGGCAGGCTACACCTTC.

CDR3 sequence: CASRRQLLQPQHF. CDR3 bases: TGTGCCAGCAGACGACAGTTACTTCAGCCCCAGCATTTT. The chain joins TRBV6-6 to TRBJ1-5; possibly TRBD1 for D (5 bases). Per germline, CDR1 MNHNY and CDR2 SVGAGI (reference sequence). The CDR3 runs to 13 residues. Between the trimmed V and J ends, which lost 6 bases and 6 bases, there was a span of 12 bases.